This TCR beta chain was sequenced in a study of T cells after yellow fever vaccination. Study conclusions and caveats: A minor fraction of clonotypes spanned both CD4 and CD8 compartments. The secondary response peaked faster, at day 5 versus 15, but was weaker. Clones that expanded after primary vaccination mostly reappeared after the booster (around 96% CD4, 70% to 90% CD8).

The CDR3 is made up of 15 amino acids. J was trimmed by 6 bases and V by 5 bases; bases with no gene match: 3. Each CDR3 protein is one row after TCRdb ran MiXCR on the 5' RACE reads. The sample has roughly 500,000 distinct CDR3 sequences; 15% to 20% are singletons. There are a few counts of this clonotype. The antigen is undetermined. V is TRBV12-3 or TRBV12-4 and J is TRBJ2-2; TRBD2 aligns across 13 bases. This specimen was PBMCs, taken 15 days after the yellow fever booster vaccination. The TCR originated in a man younger than 45 who received the YFV17D yellow fever vaccine. CDR3 sequence reads: CASSLTSGRPGELFF. As DNA, the CDR3 is TGTGCCAGCAGTCTGACTAGCGGGAGGCCCGGGGAGCTGTTTTTT.